This T cell receptor beta chain was recovered during a study of T cells after yellow fever vaccination. Per germline, CDR1 SGHTA and CDR2 FQGNSA. The length of the CDR3 is 15 residues. V trimming: 7 bases; J trimming: 5 bases; junction bases outside the gene matches: 11. TCRdb recomputed calls from the 5' RACE reads with MiXCR, one row per CDR3 protein. Altogether just under 600,000 distinct CDR3 sequences are present, 13% being singletons, with the ten largest covering around an eighth. This clonotype has just a few counts. This chain joins TRBV7-2 and TRBJ2-5, with 9 bases that match TRBD1. Material: PBMCs, obtained on the day of the yellow fever booster vaccination. This TCR was recovered from a man aged 25 to 45 who received the YFV17D yellow fever vaccine. The CDR3 sequence: CASTFNTGGMETQYF. CDR3 DNA: TGTGCCAGCACCTTTAACACAGGGGGCATGGAGACCCAGTACTTC.